Listed here are 16 T cell receptor beta chains from one sample, sequenced in a study of blood T cell repertoires in COVID-19. TCRdb's table, derived via immunoSEQ multiplex PCR, lists solely in-frame clones and lacks some. This table holds approximately 500,000 clones, 88% found once. Sequencing was carried out using PBMCs or T cells enriched from blood (not recorded which). The receptors originated from a middle-aged woman who had recovered from COVID-19.

The gene calls are TRBV6-5 and TRBJ1-1, with TRBD1 identical over 7 bases. Germline assignment: CDR1 MNHEY and CDR2 SVGAGI. With 8 bases clipped from V and 1 base from J, the junction kept 10 bases outside the gene matches. The length of the CDR3 is 15 residues. The CDR3 protein is CASARQGLPNTEAFF. Here the CDR3 DNA reads TGTGCCAGCGCACGACAGGGTCTGCCGAACACTGAAGCTTTCTTT.

The chain recombines TRBV4-1 with TRBJ1-4, with a weak D call TRBD1 (6 bases). Germline values: CDR1 MGHRA, CDR2 YSYEKL. V gave up 4 bases and J gave up 0 bases, with 9 bases separating them. The CDR3 runs 15 residues. Written as DNA, the CDR3 is TGCGCCAGCAGCCGACAGGAAGCAACTAATGAAAAACTGTTTTTT. It specifies CASSRQEATNEKLFF.

The chain is built from TRBV23-1 and TRBJ1-4; no reliable D call. TRBV23-1 counts as an open reading frame of uncertain function. Trimming cost V 4 bases and J 7 bases, with 16 bases left between them. The CDR3 totals 15 residues. This CDR3 is CASSPRGGQTEKLFF. The DNA for the CDR3 is TGCGCCAGCAGTCCCCGAGGAGGGCAGACTGAAAAACTGTTTTTT.

As concerns this clone: This CDR3 is also generated by other DNA sequences in the sample. J is TRBJ1-1 and V is TRBV12-3 or TRBV12-4, with TRBD1 as a possible D gene (5 bases). CDR3 length: 12 amino acids. Trimming removed 5 bases at V and 3 bases at J, with 7 bases between. The DNA of the CDR3 is TGTGCCAGCAGTCCAGGGTACACTGAAGCTTTCTTT. This encodes CASSPGYTEAFF.

The rearrangement joins TRBV5-1 to TRBJ1-3; 8 nucleotides line up with TRBD1. This CDR3 contains 18 residues. In germline, CDR1 is SGHRS, CDR2 YFSETQ. V was pared by 3 bases and J by 2 bases, with 13 bases of the junction left unmatched. CDR3 nucleotide sequence: TGCGCCAGCAGCTCCCAATTGTGGCGGACAGGGACTGGAAACACCATATATTTT. It codes for CASSSQLWRTGTGNTIYF.

The CDR3 loop is CATSVTANYGYTF. DNA for the CDR3: TGTGCCACCAGTGTCACAGCTAACTATGGCTACACCTTC. This sequence joins TRBV24-1 and TRBJ1-2; D not resolved. Germline CDR1 is KGHDR and CDR2 is SFDVKD. The CDR3 covers 13 residues. V was clipped by 5 bases and J by 0 bases, with 6 bases between them.

The chain uses TRBV2 and TRBJ1-5; weak D call: TRBD1 (6 bases). CDR1 and CDR2 (germline): SNHLY, FYNNEI. CDR3 size: 15 residues. V was pared by 6 bases and J by 0 bases, with 12 bases between. CDR3 nucleotide sequence: TGTGCCAGCAGCGCAGGGACACATAGCAATCAGCCCCAGCATTTT. It encodes CASSAGTHSNQPQHF.

The chain links TRBV4-3 to TRBJ1-2, with TRBD1 matching over 8 bases. Germline CDR1 is LGHNA and CDR2 is YSLEER. The junction had 8 bases not matched to a gene; V was cut back by 3 bases and J by 8 bases. The CDR3 runs 14 residues. The CDR3 spells CASSQSDRARGYTF. The CDR3, as DNA: TGCGCCAGCAGCCAGTCGGACAGGGCCAGGGGCTACACCTTC.

The chain employs TRBV12-3 or TRBV12-4 and TRBJ1-4; 7 bases map to TRBD1. V dropped 4 bases and J dropped 9; count of bases not matched to a gene: 5. This CDR3 is built from 13 residues. CDR3 bases: TGTGCCAGCAGTTACAGGGGTGGAAAAAAACTGTTTTTT. This gives the protein CASSYRGGKKLFF.

The CDR3 region is CASGPDGLPNEKLFF. In nucleotides, the CDR3 is TGTGCTAGTGGTCCTGACGGACTACCTAATGAAAAACTGTTTTTT. This sequence joins TRBV12-5 and TRBJ1-4; D remains ambiguous. The germline CDR1 and CDR2 sequences are LGHNT and FRNRAP. This CDR3 has 15 amino acids. V was shortened by 5 bases and J by 3 bases, with 13 bases between the two germline ends.

This clone has more than one count but fewer than ten. This chain uses TRBV10-2 with TRBJ2-7, with 7 bases identical to TRBD1. There are 13 residues in the CDR3. Trimming at V came to 6 bases and at J to 3 bases, leaving 5 bases not matched to a gene. Germline assignment: CDR1 WSHSY and CDR2 SAAADI. CDR3 residues: CASSPGTVYEQYF. CDR3 nucleotides: TGCGCCAGCAGCCCCGGGACAGTCTACGAGCAGTACTTC.

The rearrangement joins TRBV7-2 to TRBJ2-3; no clear D. There are 14 residues in the CDR3. CDR1 and CDR2 (germline): SGHTA, FQGNSA. V lost 1 base, J lost 3 bases, and 8 bases lay in between. CDR3 protein: CASSLGYSTDTQYF. The CDR3 bases are TGTGCCAGCAGCTTAGGTTACAGTACAGATACGCAGTATTTT.

The V gene is TRBV10-3, the J gene TRBJ1-1; D is ambiguous. Trimming took off 0 bases at V and 3 bases at J, with 11 bases between the two ends. The CDR3 consists of 15 residues. The germline V gene has CDR1 ENHRY and CDR2 SYGVKD. The CDR3 DNA is TGTGCCATCAGTGAGTCGCGGGGAATGGACACTGAAGCTTTCTTT. The encoded protein is CAISESRGMDTEAFF.

This clone has just one count. V usage is TRBV7-2 and J usage is TRBJ2-2; 10 bases fit TRBD2. The CDR3 extends over 18 amino acids. CDR1 is SGHTA and CDR2 is FQGNSA in the germline V gene. Trimming at V came to 4 bases and at J to 7 bases, leaving 15 bases not matched to a gene. This CDR3 is CASSSSFLVAGGHGELFF. In DNA form, the CDR3 reads TGTGCCAGCAGCTCCAGCTTTTTGGTAGCGGGAGGACACGGGGAGCTGTTTTTT. The full variable domain, rest sourced from reference TRBV7-2 and TRBJ2-2, is GAGVSQSPSNKVTEKGKDVELRCDPISGHTALYWYRQSLGQGLEFLIYFQGNSAPDKSGLPSDRFSAERTGGSVSTLTIQRTQQEDSAVYLCASSSSFLVAGGHGELFFGEGSRLTVL.

This chain links TRBV11-2 with TRBJ1-1; a possible D gene is TRBD1 (5 bases). Deletions cut 1 base from V and 5 bases from J, with 14 bases between. Germline V lookup: CDR1 SGHAT, CDR2 FQNNGV. The CDR3 has 15 residues. CDR3 coding DNA: TGTGCCAGCAGCTTAGTTGGGGGAGGAAGGACTGAAGCTTTCTTT. Translated, it gives CASSLVGGGRTEAFF.

The chain recombines TRBV15 with TRBJ2-7; 8 bases are a match to TRBD1. This CDR3 has 15 amino acids. Germline-derived CDR1 and CDR2 are LNHNV and YYDKDF (reference sequence). V shed 3 bases, J shed 2 bases, and the junction held 6 bases outside the gene matches. The CDR3 region is CATSSGQGPTYEQYF. The CDR3 DNA is TGTGCCACCAGCAGCGGACAGGGACCTACCTACGAGCAGTACTTC. Using reference TRBV15 and TRBJ2-7 for the parts outside the CDR3, the full variable domain is DAMVIQNPRYQVTQFGKPVTLSCSQTLNHNVMYWYQQKSSQAPKLLFHYYDKDFNNEADTPDNFQSRRPNTSFCFLDIRSPGLGDTAMYLCATSSGQGPTYEQYFGPGTRLTVT.